The clone carrying this TCR beta chain is medium-sized in the sample. Its antigen is not known. These data originate in a study of T cell clones after liver transplantation. Study-wide findings and caveats: Circulating graft-donor-reactive CD4 TCRbeta sequences fell significantly post-transplant in most of the 8 subjects. The donor-reactive repertoire was only partly measurable in two subjects, lacking donor cells.

V gave up 2 bases and J gave up 3 bases, with 11 bases separating them. The germline CDR1 and CDR2 sequences are MGHRA and YSYEKL. The CDR3 extends over 15 amino acids. The protocol was immunoSEQ multiplex PCR, while the TCRdb copy is restricted to in-frame clones and leaves out a portion. The sample consists of fewer than 65,000 clones, roughly nine tenths of them appearing once. The TCR originated in a human patient who received a liver transplant. A subset of T cells may come from the graft donor. The sequencing used CD8+ T cells from blood, collected 12 months after liver transplant. The V gene is TRBV4-1, the J gene TRBJ1-3; no reliable D call. The CDR3 region is CASSQPDGYGNTIYF. CDR3 bases: TGCGCCAGCAGCCAACCCGACGGGTATGGAAACACCATATATTTT.